This T cell receptor (beta chain) emerged from a study of beta chain features in type 1 diabetes. In the study overall: The number of sorted cells examined across all samples was approximately 100 million.

Study outcomes and limitations: Here, the possible influence of HLA type (on TCRB rearrangement) remained unresolved.

Markers CD45RO/CCR7/CD25/CD127/CD95/CD27 served to sort CD4+ naive, central memory, regulatory and stem cell-like memory cells. What was sequenced were expressed TCRB transcripts, since all of the isolated RNA had been reverse transcribed. Profiling relied on immunoSEQ multiplex PCR, and the TCRdb table lists in-frame clones only, not all of them. Of fewer than 900,000 clones detected, roughly 15% appear once; the ten largest clones hold about 0.025%. CDR1 MNHEY and CDR2 SMNVEV come from the germline V gene (reference sequence). The V end lost 2 bases, the J end lost 2 bases, and 6 bases lay between the germline ends. The CDR3 length is 14 residues. With respect to this clone: The antigen remains unidentified.

The chain is built from TRBV27 and TRBJ2-2; D uncertain. The specimen was naive CD4+ T cells from blood. This TCR derives from a woman under 30 in good health. The CDR3 is CASSLSRNTGELFF. CDR3 sequence (DNA): TGTGCCAGCAGTTTAAGCAGAAACACCGGGGAGCTGTTTTTT.